This note documents a single T cell receptor beta chain sequence. The sample is drawn from a study of shared clonotypes between healthy human individuals. About the research overall: The study used three CD4 naive, three CD4 memory, two CD8 naive and one CD8 memory plate per donor.

CD45RO-negative, CCR7-selected cells formed the naive CD8 fraction, which excluded terminally differentiated effector memory CD45RA+ cells. TCRdb keeps only in-frame clones here, not all; method: immunoSEQ multiplex PCR. The sample holds about 2 million clones, about 95% seen once. From germline, CDR1 is SGHRS and CDR2 YFSETQ. The V end lost 5 bases, the J end lost 5 bases, and 14 bases lay between the germline ends. This CDR3 has 13 residues. Sequencing was carried out using naive CD8+ T cells sorted from blood. V usage is TRBV5-1 and J usage is TRBJ2-7, with D maybe TRBD1 (6 bases). This TCR derives from a man younger than 30 in good health. CDR3 sequence: CASRTTQGNEQYF. CDR3 nucleotide sequence: TGCGCCAGCAGGACGACCCAGGGGAACGAGCAGTACTTC.